This T cell receptor (beta chain) was identified in a study of blood T cells in healthy people across ages. The table lists this clonotype with a few counts. A second 7 to 11 cycle PCR used barcoded and J-beta primers. A single record per CDR3 protein comes from TCRdb applying MiXCR to the 5' RACE reads. The data show 800,000 or so distinct CDR3 sequences, 20% to 25% seen once. V dropped 0 bases and J dropped 9 bases, with 12 bases sitting between them. The germline V gene encodes CDR1 SGHDN and CDR2 FVKESK. CDR3 length equals 15 residues. This same sample was also taken into another study, of T cells of mothers and their children.

Sequencing was performed on blood. This sequence joins TRBV14 and TRBJ1-6; maybe TRBD1 (5 bases). The receptor's source is a boy younger than 18 in good health. The CDR3 is CASSQDHLGGSPLHF. DNA for the CDR3: TGTGCCAGCAGCCAAGATCACCTTGGGGGTTCACCCCTCCACTTT.